This TCR beta chain was sequenced in a study of response to subunit inactivated influenza vaccine. Overall study findings and caveats: Every seasonal influenza vaccination brings in few new T cells, the authors suggested.

TCRdb redid the calling of the RT-PCR reads with MiXCR, one entry per CDR3 protein. The sample comprises 860,000 or so distinct CDR3 sequences, around 20% of which are singletons, and roughly 10% rests with the top ten. Trimming took 0 bases from V and 5 from J, leaving 11 bases between them. CDR3 size: 14 residues. Germline CDR1 reads DFQATT; CDR2 reads SNEGSKA (reference sequence). This clonotype came up a few times. The antigen is undetermined. This sequence joins TRBV20-1 and TRBJ2-4; D unresolved. Sequenced material: PBMCs from blood, taken 5 to 6 days after vaccination. This TCR was sampled from a man aged 45-65 years who received an inactivated influenza vaccine. CDR3 amino acids: CSARDRVSQNIQYF. DNA for the CDR3: TGCAGTGCTAGAGATCGGGTCAGCCAAAACATTCAGTACTTC.